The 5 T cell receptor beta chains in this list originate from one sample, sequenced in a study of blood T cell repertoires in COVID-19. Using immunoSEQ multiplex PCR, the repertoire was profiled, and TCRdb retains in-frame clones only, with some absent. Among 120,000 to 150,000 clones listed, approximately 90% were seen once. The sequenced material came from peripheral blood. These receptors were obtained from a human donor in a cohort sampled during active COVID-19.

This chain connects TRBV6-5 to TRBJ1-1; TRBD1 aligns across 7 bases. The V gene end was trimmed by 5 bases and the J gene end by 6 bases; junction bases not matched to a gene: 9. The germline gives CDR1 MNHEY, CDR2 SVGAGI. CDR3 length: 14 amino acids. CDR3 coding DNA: TGTGCCAGCAGTACCCGGCGACAGGGTTCTGAAGCTTTCTTT. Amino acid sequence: CASSTRRQGSEAFF.

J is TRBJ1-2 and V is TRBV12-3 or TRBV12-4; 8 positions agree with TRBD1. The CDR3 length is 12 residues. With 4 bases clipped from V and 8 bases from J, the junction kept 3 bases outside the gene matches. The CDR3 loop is CASSSGQGGYTF. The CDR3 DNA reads TGTGCCAGCAGTTCCGGACAGGGAGGCTACACCTTC.

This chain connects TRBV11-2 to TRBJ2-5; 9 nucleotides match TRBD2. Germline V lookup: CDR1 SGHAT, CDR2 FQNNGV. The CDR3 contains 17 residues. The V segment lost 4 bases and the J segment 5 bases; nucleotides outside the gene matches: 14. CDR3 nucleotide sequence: TGTGCCAGCAGCTCAAAGCGGGGGGCGCTTAAGCTGGAGACCCAGTACTTC. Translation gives CASSSKRGALKLETQYF.

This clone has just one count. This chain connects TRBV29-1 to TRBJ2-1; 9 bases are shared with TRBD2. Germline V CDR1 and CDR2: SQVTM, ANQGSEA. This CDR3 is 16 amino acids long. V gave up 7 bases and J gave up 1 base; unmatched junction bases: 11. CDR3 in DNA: TGCAGCGCCGGGGCCCCTAGCGGGGAATCCTACAATGAGCAGTTCTTC. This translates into CSAGAPSGESYNEQFF.

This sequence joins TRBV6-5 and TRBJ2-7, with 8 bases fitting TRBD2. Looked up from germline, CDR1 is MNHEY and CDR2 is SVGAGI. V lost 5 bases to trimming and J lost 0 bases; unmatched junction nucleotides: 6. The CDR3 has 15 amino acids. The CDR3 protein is CASSPGGGISYEQYF. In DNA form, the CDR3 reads TGTGCCAGCAGTCCCGGCGGGGGGATCTCCTACGAGCAGTACTTC.